A selection of T cell receptor beta chains follows, all from one sample in a study of shared clonotypes between healthy human individuals. Only in-frame clones appear in the TCRdb table, and some are missing; sequencing was by immunoSEQ multiplex PCR. The sample lists about 2.4 million clones, roughly nine tenths occurring once. Material: naive CD4+ T cells sorted from blood. These TCRs come from a man aged 18 to 35 in good health. Both conserved end residues are trimmed from each CDR3.

J gene	V gene	CDR3 protein
TRBJ1-1	TRBV6-5	ASSTPGARGEAF
TRBJ1-1	TRBV10-3	AISPDSYMNTEAF
TRBJ1-2	TRBV10-2	ASSTQGDYGYT
TRBJ1-1	TRBV5-1	ASSSGQGNTEAF
TRBJ2-7	TRBV27	ASSLMGAREQY
TRBJ1-3	TRBV15	ATSRDMTGNTIY
TRBJ2-7	TRBV14	ASSQGTESSYEQY
TRBJ2-5	TRBV6-5	ASSYSLGQETQY
TRBJ1-1	TRBV5-1	ASSLVSGLNTEAF
TRBJ2-2	TRBV5-4	ASSPNIGQTTGELF
TRBJ1-5	TRBV6-6	ASSLEGFWPQH
TRBJ1-1	TRBV5-5	ASSLQRGTEAF
TRBJ2-5	TRBV7-2	ASSSAAYLGETQY
TRBJ1-4	TRBV5-1	ASRTGANEKLF
TRBJ2-2	TRBV7-3	ASSLQGGRSGGELF
TRBJ1-4	TRBV5-1	ASRLGQPATNEKLF
TRBJ2-5	TRBV5-1	ASSRGQGAAQETQY
TRBJ2-3	TRBV15	ATSRRDPTLTDTQY
TRBJ1-1	TRBV28	ASSTRTGVDTEAF
TRBJ2-7	TRBV5-3	ARSLGSGQGKDEQY
TRBJ2-1	TRBV2	ASSVGQGTYNEQF
TRBJ1-2	TRBV6-5	ASSYSGQTAGYT
TRBJ1-2	TRBV27	ASSTTGTYGYT
TRBJ2-5	TRBV9	ASSGGPREETQY
TRBJ2-7	TRBV5-6	ASSPSFRESSYEQY
TRBJ1-2	TRBV6-6	ASSYSDRVDYGYT
TRBJ1-2	TRBV7-9	ASSLAGTGYYGYT